The T cell receptor (beta chain) described here comes from a study of blood T cells in healthy people across ages. The use of a sample-barcoded 5' primer and a J-beta primer mix characterized a second PCR of 7 to 11 cycles. MiXCR was run by TCRdb on the 5' RACE reads, yielding one entry per CDR3 protein. The repertoire has 550,000 to 750,000 distinct CDR3 sequences, around 21% of them found once; the top ten carry roughly 3.6%. The germline V gene has CDR1 SGHNT and CDR2 YYREEE (reference sequence). V shed 4 bases, J shed 6 bases, and the junction held 15 bases outside the gene matches. The CDR3 extends over 18 amino acids.

The receptor was derived from an older man in good health. Sequencing input: blood. This chain connects TRBV5-4 to TRBJ2-1; 11 bases agree with TRBD2. This CDR3 is CASSLARKLAGVVNEQFF. The CDR3 DNA reads TGTGCCAGCAGCCTAGCCCGAAAACTAGCGGGAGTCGTCAATGAGCAGTTCTTC.